Reported below is one TCR beta chain. Its cognate antigen is unknown. This sample is part of a study of OX40 agonist ivuxolimab in advanced cancers. About the study: Males comprised 75% to 90% of the group, whose mean age was approximately 60 years (range roughly 20 to 85). General study points: Clonal expansion among partial responders at 0.1-3.0 mg/kg ranked near the lowest. The work left the antigen specificity of expanded peripheral T cells undetermined.

The table came from immunoSEQ multiplex PCR; TCRdb's copy has only in-frame clones and leaves some out. The data show about 32,000 clones, with roughly 89% seen just once and roughly 30% held by the top ten. The sampling schedule covered blood at baseline, cycle 4 day 1, and cycle 7 day 1. The starting material was CD4+ or CD8+ T cells sorted from blood, obtained in a trial of the OX40 agonist ivuxolimab. The receptor comes from an adult with an advanced solid tumor such as melanoma, head and neck, liver or kidney cancer.

The CDR3 DNA reads TGTGCCAGCAGCTCAGACGGGGTGGGGAACACTGAAGCTTTCTTT. Translating it yields CASSSDGVGNTEAFF. This chain joins TRBV11-2 and TRBJ1-1; no firm D call. Trimming left V 4 bases short and J 1 base short, with 13 bases between. Germline assignment: CDR1 SGHAT and CDR2 FQNNGV. The CDR3 totals 15 residues.